What follows are 3 T cell receptor beta chains derived from one specimen sequenced in a study of cytomegalovirus exposure and HLA in healthy donors. Primers included in the PCR were 60 Vbeta and 13 Jbeta primers. Sequencing used immunoSEQ multiplex PCR; TCRdb keeps in-frame clones, though not all of them. The sample holds roughly 140,000 clones, over 60% seen once. Material for sequencing was PBMCs. These receptors came from a middle-aged man in good health and CMV-seropositive.

This chain uses TRBV9 with TRBJ1-1; D not resolved. Germline CDR1 and CDR2: SGDLS and YYNGEE. The CDR3 length is 14 residues. V lost 0 bases and J 4 bases, leaving 10 bases between the germline ends. Here the CDR3 DNA reads TGTGCCAGCAGCGTAGCGGACTGGGCCACTGAAGCTTTCTTT. Translated: CASSVADWATEAFF.

The chain links TRBV5-6 to TRBJ1-2; TRBD1 matches 8 bases. The junction had 4 bases not matched to a gene; V was cut back by 3 bases and J by 3 bases. The CDR3 has 14 amino acids. CDR1 and CDR2 (germline): SGHDT, YYEEEE. CDR3: CASSSTGDHYGYTF. The CDR3 DNA reads as TGTGCCAGCAGCTCGACAGGGGACCACTATGGCTACACCTTC.

The chain is built from TRBV5-1 and TRBJ2-1; 8 bases are shared with TRBD2. V gave up 4 bases and J gave up 5 bases; unmatched junction bases: 8. Per the germline V gene, CDR1 is SGHRS and CDR2 is YFSETQ. This CDR3 is built from 15 residues. The CDR3: CASSPPGGANNEQFF. The CDR3 DNA reads as TGCGCCAGCAGCCCCCCCGGGGGGGCCAACAATGAGCAGTTCTTC.